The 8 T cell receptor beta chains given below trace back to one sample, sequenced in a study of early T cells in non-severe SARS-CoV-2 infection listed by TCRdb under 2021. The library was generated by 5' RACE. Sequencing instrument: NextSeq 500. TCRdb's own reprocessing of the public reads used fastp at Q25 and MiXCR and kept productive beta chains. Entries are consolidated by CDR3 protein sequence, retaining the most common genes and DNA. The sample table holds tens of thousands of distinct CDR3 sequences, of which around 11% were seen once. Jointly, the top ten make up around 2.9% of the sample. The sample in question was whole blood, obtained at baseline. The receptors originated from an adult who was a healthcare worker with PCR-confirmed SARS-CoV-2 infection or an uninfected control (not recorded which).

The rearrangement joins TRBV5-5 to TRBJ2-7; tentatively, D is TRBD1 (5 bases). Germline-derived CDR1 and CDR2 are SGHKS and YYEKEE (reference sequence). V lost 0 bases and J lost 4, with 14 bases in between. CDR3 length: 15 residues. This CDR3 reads CASSLAPRVRYEQYF. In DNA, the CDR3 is TGTGCCAGCAGCTTGGCCCCCAGGGTAAGGTACGAGCAGTACTTC.

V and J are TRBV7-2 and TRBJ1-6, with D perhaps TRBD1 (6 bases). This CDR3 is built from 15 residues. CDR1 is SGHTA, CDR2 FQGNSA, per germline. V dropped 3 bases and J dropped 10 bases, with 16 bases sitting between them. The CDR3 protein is CASSFPQGPGSPLHF. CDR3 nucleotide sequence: TGTGCCAGCAGCTTCCCCCAGGGGCCGGGATCACCCCTCCACTTT.

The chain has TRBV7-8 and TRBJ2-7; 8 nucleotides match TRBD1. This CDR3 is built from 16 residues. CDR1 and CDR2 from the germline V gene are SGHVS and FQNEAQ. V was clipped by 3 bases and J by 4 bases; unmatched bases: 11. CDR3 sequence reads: CASSLGAGTGAYEQYF. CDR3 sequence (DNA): TGTGCCAGCAGCTTGGGGGCAGGGACAGGAGCATACGAGCAGTACTTC. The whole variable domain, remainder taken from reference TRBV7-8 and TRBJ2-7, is GAGVSQSPRYKVAKRGQDVALRCDPISGHVSLFWYQQALGQGPEFLTYFQNEAQLDKSGLPSDRFFAERPEGSVSTLKIQRTQQEDSAVYLCASSLGAGTGAYEQYFGPGTRLTVT.

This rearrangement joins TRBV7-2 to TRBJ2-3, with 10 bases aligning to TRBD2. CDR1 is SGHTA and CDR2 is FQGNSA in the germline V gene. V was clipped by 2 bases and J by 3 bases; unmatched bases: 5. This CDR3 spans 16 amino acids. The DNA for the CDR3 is TGTGCCAGCAGCTTAAGAGCGGGGGGGAGGACAGATACGCAGTATTTT. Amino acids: CASSLRAGGRTDTQYF.

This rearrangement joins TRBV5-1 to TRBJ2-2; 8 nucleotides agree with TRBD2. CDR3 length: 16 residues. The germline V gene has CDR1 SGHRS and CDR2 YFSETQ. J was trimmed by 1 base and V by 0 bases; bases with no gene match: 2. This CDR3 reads CASSLALAGNTGELFF. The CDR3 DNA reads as TGCGCCAGCAGCTTGGCTCTAGCGGGGAACACCGGGGAGCTGTTTTTT.

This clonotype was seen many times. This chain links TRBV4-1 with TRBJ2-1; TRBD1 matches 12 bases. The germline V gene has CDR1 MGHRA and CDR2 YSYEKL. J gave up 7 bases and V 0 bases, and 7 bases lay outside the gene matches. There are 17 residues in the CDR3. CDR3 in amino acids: CASSQDRDRGPRNEQFF. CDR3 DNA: TGCGCCAGCAGCCAAGATAGGGACAGGGGGCCTCGGAATGAGCAGTTCTTC.

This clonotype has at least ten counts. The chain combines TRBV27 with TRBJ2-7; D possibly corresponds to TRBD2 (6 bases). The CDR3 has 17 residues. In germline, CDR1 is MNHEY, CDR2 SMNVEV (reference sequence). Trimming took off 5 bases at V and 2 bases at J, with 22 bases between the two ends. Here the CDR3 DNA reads TGTGCCAGCAGTCCTCTCAATCCGGGCGGGGCAGCCTACGAGCAGTACTTC. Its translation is CASSPLNPGGAAYEQYF.

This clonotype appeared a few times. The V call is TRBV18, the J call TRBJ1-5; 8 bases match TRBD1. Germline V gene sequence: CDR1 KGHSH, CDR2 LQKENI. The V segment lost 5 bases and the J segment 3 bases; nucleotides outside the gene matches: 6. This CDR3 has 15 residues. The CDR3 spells CASSYGTGPNQPQHF. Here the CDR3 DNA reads TGTGCCAGCTCATACGGGACAGGCCCCAATCAGCCCCAGCATTTT.